This is a list of T cell receptor beta chains from one sample in a study of blood T cell repertoires in COVID-19. Repertoires were generated with immunoSEQ multiplex PCR, while TCRdb's copy carries only in-frame clones and drops some. The data contain 200,000 to 250,000 clones, approximately 83% of them singletons. Sequencing used peripheral blood. All receptors derive from a woman in her twenties or thirties who had recovered from COVID-19. Both conserved end residues are part of each CDR3.

V gene,CDR3 protein
TRBV30,CAWSVLQGAAGYTF
TRBV18,CASSPPGLSFYEQYF
TRBV27,CASSLGRARPYEQYF
TRBV6-5,CASQETSSYEQYF
TRBV5-6,CASSSQGEVHEQYF
TRBV24-1,CATGAPTGTGLQETQYF
TRBV6-5,CASSYSSGKSEQYF
TRBV28,CASSPGQGIYQPQHF
TRBV12-1,CASSFDEIHQGSYNQPQHF
TRBV18,CASSPDRVNTEAFF
TRBV5-6,CASSMTGEDSPLHF
TRBV7-2,CASSPTSGRDLYEQYF
TRBV9,CASSDLDGMRHGYTF
TRBV6-5,CASSYWGPPQATQYF
TRBV14,CASSISGGHYEQYF
TRBV25-1,CASSGQAYEQYF
TRBV5-4,CASSFEETQYF
TRBV6-5,CAIEAGTGFVGELFF
TRBV28,CASSGGGRETQYF
TRBV24-1,CATSASTGTGKGDTEAFF
TRBV6-6,CASSQHNSPQGNYGYTF
TRBV9,CASSLSGTSGRKQFF
TRBV3-1/TRBV3-2,CASSLGTYYEQYF
TRBV9,CASSVGTAGTGELFF
TRBV9,CASSVEGTGEGIQYF
TRBV7-9,CASSLEAGGTEAFF
TRBV4-1,CASSQVRGRHEQFF
TRBV5-1,CASSLLGQGEETQYF
TRBV7-2,CASSRPKREGRGSYEQYF
TRBV2,CASSADRDNSPLHF
TRBV28,CASSLFPGQGKETQYF
TRBV10-1,CASSGRTGEQYF
TRBV28,CASSSAGETDTQYF
TRBV19,CASSIGQGTYNEQFF
TRBV12-5,CASGSGQGVPTDTQYF
TRBV2,CASHPSFGTAYEQYF
TRBV4-1,CASSQAPLGGENGDTQYF
TRBV28,CAIPGENSPLHF
TRBV19,CASSATGTAEKLFF
TRBV20-1,CSATPDNEQFF